This passage covers 23 T cell receptor beta chains from one sample sequenced in a study of cytomegalovirus exposure and HLA in healthy donors. In the PCR, 60 Vbeta and 13 Jbeta primers were used. Clones were read by immunoSEQ multiplex PCR, and TCRdb kept only the in-frame ones, dropping some. Found here are roughly 280,000 clones, under 80% of them singletons; the top ten hold 2% to 2.5%. The sample comprised PBMCs. The source of these receptors is a female donor in good health and CMV-seronegative.

This clone was detected a few times. This chain uses TRBV11-3 with TRBJ1-2; D might be TRBD1 (5 bases). This CDR3 has 14 residues. CDR1 SGHNT and CDR2 YENEEA come from the germline V gene. V dropped 7 bases and J dropped 7 bases, with 19 bases sitting between them. The CDR3 coding sequence is TGTGCCAGCACCCCGTACTGGGGCGCCTTTGGCTACACCTTC. Its protein product is CASTPYWGAFGYTF.

The chain combines TRBV5-1 with TRBJ1-1; maybe TRBD1 (5 bases). Trimming removed 5 bases at V and 1 base at J, with 12 bases between. CDR3 size: 14 residues. Germline assignment: CDR1 SGHRS and CDR2 YFSETQ. For the CDR3, the DNA is TGCGCCAGCAGATCACCGGGGGGGAACACTGAAGCTTTCTTT. It codes for CASRSPGGNTEAFF.

This clone was observed a handful of times. The J gene is TRBJ1-5, the V gene TRBV19, with D tentatively TRBD1 (6 bases). The germline CDR1 and CDR2 sequences are LNHDA and SQIVND (reference sequence). V lost 8 bases to trimming and J lost 7 bases, with 18 bases between them. This CDR3 spans 14 amino acids. The CDR3 DNA reads TGTGCCAGTGCGGGGGGCATGGAATGGCAGCCCCAGCATTTT. It translates to CASAGGMEWQPQHF.

This sequence joins TRBV7-8 and TRBJ1-2; 7 bases line up with TRBD1. The V segment lost 4 bases and the J segment 3 bases; nucleotides outside the gene matches: 5. CDR3 length: 14 amino acids. CDR1 and CDR2 from the germline V gene are SGHVS and FQNEAQ. In DNA, the CDR3 is TGTGCCAGCAGCTACTCCGGGACAGACTATGGCTACACCTTC. It is translated as CASSYSGTDYGYTF. Full variable domain (missing parts from reference TRBV7-8 and TRBJ1-2): GAGVSQSPRYKVAKRGQDVALRCDPISGHVSLFWYQQALGQGPEFLTYFQNEAQLDKSGLPSDRFFAERPEGSVSTLKIQRTQQEDSAVYLCASSYSGTDYGYTFGSGTRLTVV.

The chain recombines TRBV4-1 with TRBJ2-7; D not resolved. CDR3 length equals 14 residues. The V and J ends lost 1 base and 4 bases respectively, with 11 bases between them. The germline V gene encodes CDR1 MGHRA and CDR2 YSYEKL. The CDR3 nucleotides are TGCGCCAGCAGCCAAGTTCCAGCGTTGTACGAGCAGTACTTC. This gives the protein CASSQVPALYEQYF.

This sequence joins TRBV4-1 and TRBJ2-7; perhaps TRBD2 as D (6 bases). Germline CDR1 is MGHRA and CDR2 is YSYEKL. The CDR3 has 15 residues. Trimming removed 4 bases at V and 0 bases at J, with 13 bases between. The CDR3 DNA reads as TGCGCCAGCAGCCTGGACTATAAAAGCTCCTACGAGCAGTACTTC. It encodes CASSLDYKSSYEQYF.

The rearrangement links TRBV5-1 to TRBJ2-1, with D tentatively TRBD2 (6 bases). V gave up 2 bases and J gave up 7 bases, with 13 bases separating them. Germline values: CDR1 SGHRS, CDR2 YFSETQ. CDR3 size: 14 residues. CDR3 nucleotides: TGCGCCAGCAGCTTCGGAGGGGCAGGGAATGAGCAGTTCTTC. The encoded protein is CASSFGGAGNEQFF.

Concerning this clone itself: The sample has other DNA sequences that encode this CDR3 too. This chain uses TRBV27 with TRBJ1-2; D remains ambiguous. CDR1 and CDR2 (germline): MNHEY, SMNVEV (reference sequence). V was trimmed by 4 bases and J by 5 bases, leaving 11 bases between them. The CDR3 has 13 residues. CDR3 DNA sequence: TGTGCCAGCAGTTACACGGGAGGATATGGCTACACCTTC. Its protein is CASSYTGGYGYTF.

This sequence joins TRBV5-1 and TRBJ2-5; possibly TRBD2 for D (5 bases). The J call may not be correct, given that the DNA end is closer to TRBJ2-7. The CDR3 is 12 amino acids. Germline-derived CDR1 and CDR2 are SGHRS and YFSETQ. CDR3 bases: TGCGCCAGCAGCTACGCGGGCTACGAGCAGTACTTC. Its translation: CASSYAGYEQYF.

V gene TRBV19 combines with J gene TRBJ2-6; possibly TRBD2 for D (6 bases). Germline loops: CDR1 LNHDA, CDR2 SQIVND (reference sequence). The ends were cut back, 7 bases at V and 2 bases at J, with 15 bases in the middle. There are 16 residues in the CDR3. For the CDR3, the DNA is TGTGCCAGTACCCTCGGGGGTGCGGCTGGGGCCAACGTCCTGACTTTC. Translating it yields CASTLGGAAGANVLTF.

This rearrangement joins TRBV4-2 to TRBJ2-7, with unresolved D. The CDR3 contains 14 residues. V was pared by 0 bases and J by 0 bases, with 6 bases between. Looked up from germline, CDR1 is LGHNA and CDR2 is YNFKEQ. CDR3 DNA: TGTGCCAGCAGCCAAGACCGGAGCTCCTACGAGCAGTACTTC. Translation gives CASSQDRSSYEQYF.

This chain links TRBV4-1 with TRBJ2-2, with TRBD1 as a possible D gene (5 bases). Germline V CDR1 and CDR2: MGHRA, YSYEKL. This CDR3 is built from 14 residues. The V end lost 6 bases, the J end lost 1 base, and 9 bases lay between the germline ends. This CDR3 is CASSPRGNTGELFF. For the CDR3, the DNA is TGCGCCAGCAGTCCTAGGGGGAACACCGGGGAGCTGTTTTTT.

The V and J genes are TRBV27 and TRBJ2-3, with 8 positions matching TRBD1. The CDR3 has 16 residues. From germline, CDR1 is MNHEY and CDR2 SMNVEV (reference sequence). V shed 3 bases, J shed 5 bases, and the junction held 10 bases outside the gene matches. The CDR3 is CASSFLALQGEDTQYF. For the CDR3, the DNA is TGTGCCAGCAGTTTTTTGGCGTTACAGGGGGAAGATACGCAGTATTTT.

This sequence joins TRBV10-3 and TRBJ2-7; the match to TRBD1 covers 11 bases. The CDR3 has 16 amino acids. Per the germline V gene, CDR1 is ENHRY and CDR2 is SYGVKD. Losses at the gene ends were 5 bases for V and 4 bases for J; bases not matched to a gene: 10. CDR3 loop: CAISPSWGTGGYEQYF. The DNA for the CDR3 is TGTGCCATCAGTCCCTCTTGGGGGACAGGGGGTTACGAGCAGTACTTC.

Concerning this clone itself: One end of the junction varies from germline; a read error may be responsible. This chain connects TRBV7-9 to TRBJ2-7; no clear D. The CDR3 is 12 residues long. The germline CDR1 and CDR2 sequences are SEHNR and FQNEAQ (reference sequence). The CDR3 region has the DNA TGTTCCAGCAGCTCAGGCCTGACCGAGCAGTACTTC. It encodes CSSSSGLTEQYF. Together with reference TRBV7-9 and TRBJ2-7, the CDR3 gives the full variable domain: DTGVSQNPRHKITKRGQNVTFRCDPISEHNRLYWYRQTLGQGPEFLTYFQNEAQLEKSRLLSDRFSAERPKGSFSTLEIQRTEQGDSAMYLCSSSSGLTEQYFGPGTRLTVT.

This clone was counted only a few times. The CDR3 reads CASSKFDRGDTEAFF. In DNA, the CDR3 is TGTGCCAGCAGCAAATTCGACAGGGGAGACACTGAAGCTTTCTTT. The rearrangement links TRBV21-1 to TRBJ1-1; the table's D call of TRBD1 was not tested on the DNA. TRBV21-1 is a pseudogene segment. The CDR3 totals 15 residues.

This clone has just one count. V and J are TRBV11-3 and TRBJ2-5; 10 bases agree with TRBD2. The J call is uncertain, as TRBJ2-7 better fits the DNA end. Germline assignment: CDR1 SGHNT and CDR2 YENEEA. The CDR3 extends over 18 amino acids. The DNA for the CDR3 is TGTGCCAGCAGCCAGGCCGGGACTAGCGTCCCCTCTCGCCTCGAGCAGTACTTC. The encoded protein is CASSQAGTSVPSRLEQYF.

V and J are TRBV27 and TRBJ1-1; D unclear. The CDR3 consists of 13 residues. Germline CDR1 reads MNHEY; CDR2 reads SMNVEV (reference sequence). With 4 bases removed from V and 5 bases from J, the gap between germline ends came to 11 bases. The CDR3 region has the DNA TGTGCCAGCAGTTGGACCTCGGGGACTGAAGCTTTCTTT. Translated, it gives CASSWTSGTEAFF.

The rearrangement joins TRBV7-2 to TRBJ2-5; 11 bases are a match to TRBD2. The last part of the DNA fits TRBJ2-7 better; the J call may be wrong. Germline V lookup: CDR1 SGHTA, CDR2 FQGNSA. CDR3 length: 16 amino acids. In nucleotides, the CDR3 is TGTGCCAGCAGCTTCGCCTTCCTAGCGGGAGGTACCGAGCAGTACTTC. The encoded protein is CASSFAFLAGGTEQYF.

This clone was picked up one time. Additional DNA sequences in this sample encode the identical CDR3. The chain is built from TRBV7-2 and TRBJ2-7, with TRBD1 as a possible D gene (5 bases). V gave up 3 bases and J gave up 4 bases, with 13 bases separating them. Germline loops: CDR1 SGHTA, CDR2 FQGNSA. The CDR3 length is 14 residues. Here the CDR3 reads CASSLGGRVYEQYF. The CDR3 region has the DNA TGTGCCAGCAGCTTGGGCGGCAGGGTATACGAGCAGTACTTC.

The genes are TRBV10-3 and TRBJ2-7; 11 nucleotides line up with TRBD1. Germline V gives CDR1 ENHRY, CDR2 SYGVKD. The V and J ends lost 2 bases and 5 bases, in that order; junction bases with no gene match: 5. The CDR3 has 15 residues. The CDR3 loop is CAISEPGQGAHEQYF. The CDR3 bases are TGTGCCATCAGTGAGCCCGGACAGGGGGCCCACGAGCAGTACTTC.

This chain uses TRBV11-2 with TRBJ2-7; 8 bases fit TRBD2. Germline CDR1 is SGHAT and CDR2 is FQNNGV. The CDR3 is 16 amino acids. Germline trimming cut 4 bases from V and 0 bases from J; bases unmatched to any gene: 8. The CDR3 DNA follows: TGTGCCAGCAGCTCAATTAGCGGGAACCACTCCTACGAGCAGTACTTC. It is translated as CASSSISGNHSYEQYF.

V is TRBV6-5 and J is TRBJ2-3; maybe TRBD2 (6 bases). Trimming took 1 base from V and 1 from J, leaving 12 bases between them. Germline V gene lookup returns CDR1 MNHEY and CDR2 SVGAGI. The CDR3 covers 16 residues. CDR3 protein: CASSYWSGGGTDTQYF. The CDR3 DNA reads as TGTGCCAGCAGTTACTGGAGCGGAGGGGGCACAGATACGCAGTATTTT.